This TCR beta chain was recorded in a study of shared clonotypes between healthy human individuals. Naive CD8 cells lacked CD45RO, underwent positive selection for CCR7 and left out terminally differentiated effector memory CD45RA+ cells. The V and J ends lost 7 bases and 7 bases respectively, with 20 bases between them. The CDR3 has 14 amino acids. Germline-derived CDR1 and CDR2 are MNHEY and SVGAGI. Sequencing used immunoSEQ multiplex PCR; TCRdb keeps in-frame clones, though not all of them. The table lists about 1.9 million clones, 90% to 95% of them singletons. This TCR was sampled from a man between 18 and 35 years old in good health. Some clones in this sample may be carry-over from other donors' samples. This sequence joins TRBV6-5 and TRBJ2-7; perhaps D is TRBD1 or TRBD2 (5 bases each). Sequenced material: naive CD8+ T cells from PBMCs. In DNA form, the CDR3 reads TGTGCCAGCAAACCCCAGACCGGGACCCCAGAGCAGTACTTC. This sequence encodes CASKPQTGTPEQYF.